Each of the 27 T cell receptor beta chains below was sequenced from the same sample in a study of T cell responses to AZD1222 COVID-19 vaccine (dated by TCRdb to 2020 to 2023). Libraries were built with the immunoSEQ multiplex PCR assay. TCRdb stores this immuneACCESS table with in-frame sequences only. Part of the clones is absent; in the studies checked, under half of the shortfall reflects unresolved V genes, and no reason is known for the rest. For this sample there are roughly 99,000 clones; roughly 87% appear just once. Over 3.5% of the sample is in the top ten clones. The meaning of the sample's time point label: baseline before first vaccination. Sequencing was performed on peripheral blood, taken on day 0 of AZD1222 vaccination. All receptors come from an adult in good health.

This chain connects TRBV7-2 to TRBJ2-1, with 12 bases fitting TRBD2. Germline assignment: CDR1 SGHTA and CDR2 FQGNSA. CDR3 length: 17 amino acids. Losses at the gene ends were 3 bases for V and 0 bases for J; bases not matched to a gene: 3. CDR3 residues: CASSFGLAGSSYNEQFF. The CDR3, as DNA: TGTGCCAGCAGCTTCGGACTAGCGGGGAGCTCCTACAATGAGCAGTTCTTC. Complete variable domain (other parts from reference TRBV7-2 and TRBJ2-1): GAGVSQSPSNKVTEKGKDVELRCDPISGHTALYWYRQSLGQGLEFLIYFQGNSAPDKSGLPSDRFSAERTGGSVSTLTIQRTQQEDSAVYLCASSFGLAGSSYNEQFFGPGTRLTVL.

The chain carries TRBV29-1 and TRBJ1-2, with 7 positions matching TRBD1. Germline V gives CDR1 SQVTM, CDR2 ANQGSEA. J gave up 7 bases and V 2 bases, and 10 bases lay outside the gene matches. CDR3 length: 14 amino acids. Here the CDR3 DNA reads TGCAGCGTTGAAAGCCGACAGGGAAGGTTTGGCTACACCTTC. Amino acids: CSVESRQGRFGYTF.

The CDR3 reads CASSLVVPYEQYF. The CDR3 nucleotides are TGTGCCAGCAGCTTAGTGGTCCCCTACGAGCAGTACTTC. The rearrangement joins TRBV11-1 to TRBJ2-7; D not resolved. Germline V gives CDR1 SGHAT, CDR2 FQDESV (reference sequence). The V and J ends lost 1 base and 2 bases respectively, with 6 bases between them. The CDR3 runs to 13 residues.

This chain joins TRBV28 and TRBJ1-2, with D possibly being TRBD1 (6 bases). CDR3 length equals 17 residues. Deletions cut 8 bases from V and 2 bases from J, with 24 bases between. CDR1 and CDR2 (germline): MDHEN, SYDVKM. This CDR3 is CASLVVTGGIPNYGYTF. CDR3 sequence (DNA): TGTGCCAGCCTAGTTGTGACGGGGGGCATCCCCAACTATGGCTACACCTTC.

CDR3 loop: CSVPRAGPQSGDTQYF. DNA for the CDR3: TGCAGCGTCCCCCGGGCCGGCCCTCAGTCCGGAGATACGCAGTATTTT. The chain recombines TRBV29-1 with TRBJ2-3; D not certain. The germline V gene has CDR1 SQVTM and CDR2 ANQGSEA. The CDR3 contains 16 residues. V was trimmed by 6 bases and J by 5 bases, leaving 24 bases between them.

The chain uses TRBV11-2 and TRBJ1-2; a possible D gene is TRBD1 (5 bases). The CDR3 contains 14 residues. V gave up 1 base and J gave up 6 bases, with 12 bases separating them. Germline CDR1 reads SGHAT; CDR2 reads FQNNGV. The CDR3 nucleotides are TGTGCCAGCAGCTTAGGCAGGGTTCGAGATGGCTACACCTTC. Its translation is CASSLGRVRDGYTF.

The genes are TRBV6-1 and TRBJ1-2, with 12 bases identical to TRBD1. V was clipped by 2 bases and J by 7 bases; unmatched bases: 2. The germline gives CDR1 MNHNS, CDR2 SASEGT. The CDR3 covers 14 residues. In nucleotides, the CDR3 is TGTGCCAGCAGTGAACGGGACAGGGGGCTTGGCTACACCTTC. It yields the protein CASSERDRGLGYTF.

The gene calls are TRBV3-1 (or the pseudogene TRBV3-2) and TRBJ1-2; a possible D gene is TRBD1 (5 bases). Trimming cost V 4 bases and J 3 bases, with 12 bases left between them. This CDR3 comprises 14 residues. The V gene's germline CDR1 is LGHDT and CDR2 YNNKEL (reference sequence). CDR3 loop: CASSPPGNDYGYTF. The DNA of the CDR3 is TGTGCCAGCAGCCCGCCAGGGAATGACTATGGCTACACCTTC.

The rearrangement uses TRBV3-1 (or the pseudogene TRBV3-2) and TRBJ1-1, with unresolved D. There are 15 residues in the CDR3. Germline V gene lookup returns CDR1 LGHDT and CDR2 YNNKEL (reference sequence). Trimming shortened V by 1 base and J by 0 bases, and 9 bases separated the two germline ends. DNA for the CDR3: TGTGCCAGCAGCCAAGTGTATGAGTTGAACACTGAAGCTTTCTTT. It codes for CASSQVYELNTEAFF.

The chain combines TRBV3-1 (or the pseudogene TRBV3-2) with TRBJ2-1; D is unclear. V was shortened by 4 bases and J by 4 bases, with 17 bases between the two germline ends. Germline loops: CDR1 LGHDT, CDR2 YNNKEL (reference sequence). CDR3 length equals 16 residues. CDR3: CASSPLTALQYNEQFF. Written as DNA, the CDR3 is TGTGCCAGCAGCCCACTAACGGCCCTACAATACAATGAGCAGTTCTTC.

This sequence joins TRBV6-6 and TRBJ1-5; 8 bases line up with TRBD1. The V and J ends lost 7 bases and 7 bases, in that order; junction bases with no gene match: 12. This CDR3 comprises 15 residues. Per the germline V gene, CDR1 is MNHNY and CDR2 is SVGAGI (reference sequence). The CDR3 loop is CASTPRTGMGQPQHF. The CDR3 DNA reads as TGTGCCAGCACCCCCCGGACAGGGATGGGACAGCCCCAGCATTTT.

The chain couples TRBV5-8 to TRBJ1-1; a possible D gene is TRBD1 (5 bases). The CDR3 loop spans 15 amino acids. Deletions cut 0 bases from V and 5 bases from J, with 14 bases between. The V gene's germline CDR1 is SGHTS and CDR2 YDEGEE. Here the CDR3 reads CASSLGGVSKTEAFF. CDR3 DNA: TGTGCCAGCAGCTTGGGGGGGGTCAGTAAGACTGAAGCTTTCTTT.

This chain uses TRBV30 with TRBJ1-2, with D possibly being TRBD1 (5 bases). The CDR3 loop spans 12 amino acids. The V end was cut by 1 base, the J end by 8 bases, with 11 bases between. The V gene's germline CDR1 is GTSNPN and CDR2 SVGIG (reference sequence). CDR3 nucleotides: TGTGCCTGGAGTGGTGGACAATTGGGCTACACCTTC. Residues: CAWSGGQLGYTF.

This chain links TRBV29-1 with TRBJ1-1; TRBD1 matches at 12 bases. The junction had 12 bases not matched to a gene; V was cut back by 6 bases and J by 4 bases. This CDR3 comprises 16 residues. Germline V gene sequence: CDR1 SQVTM, CDR2 ANQGSEA. The CDR3 region is CSVAGTGGIGGTEAFF. The CDR3 DNA reads as TGCAGCGTCGCCGGGACAGGGGGCATTGGGGGCACTGAAGCTTTCTTT.

The V and J genes are TRBV5-1 and TRBJ1-5, with 9 bases matching TRBD1. This CDR3 spans 16 amino acids. Germline V CDR1 and CDR2: SGHRS, YFSETQ. The V segment lost 0 bases and the J segment 4 bases; nucleotides outside the gene matches: 5. This CDR3 reads CASSLGGTGSNQPQHF. CDR3 sequence (DNA): TGCGCCAGCAGCTTGGGGGGGACAGGGTCGAATCAGCCCCAGCATTTT. Complete variable domain (other parts from reference TRBV5-1 and TRBJ1-5): KAGVTQTPRYLIKTRGQQVTLSCSPISGHRSVSWYQQTPGQGLQFLFEYFSETQRNKGNFPGRFSGRQFSNSRSEMNVSTLELGDSALYLCASSLGGTGSNQPQHFGDGTRLSIL.

The J gene is TRBJ1-4, the V gene TRBV5-8; D might be TRBD1 (6 bases). Trimming left V 3 bases short and J 8 bases short, with 14 bases between. The V gene's germline CDR1 is SGHTS and CDR2 YDEGEE. This CDR3 comprises 14 residues. As DNA, the CDR3 is TGTGCCAGCAGCTCCCGGTGGGGGGCAGAAAAACTGTTTTTT. This translates into CASSSRWGAEKLFF.

This clone showed up just once. CDR3 loop: CASRDRNTGELFF. The DNA for the CDR3 is TGCGCCAGCCGGGACAGGAACACCGGGGAGCTGTTTTTT. V is TRBV10-1 and J is TRBJ2-2; 7 nucleotides agree with TRBD1. With V trimmed by 8 bases and J by 1 base, 1 base remained unmatched. Germline-derived CDR1 and CDR2 are WNHNN and SYGVQD (reference sequence). The CDR3 extends over 13 amino acids.

This chain connects TRBV12-3 or TRBV12-4 to TRBJ2-1; D could derive from TRBD1 or TRBD2 (5 bases each). CDR3 size: 12 residues. V was trimmed by 3 bases and J by 6 bases, leaving 6 bases between them. The CDR3 DNA sequence: TGTGCCAGCAGTTTTGGGGGCAATGAGCAGTTCTTC. Residues: CASSFGGNEQFF.

The chain couples TRBV5-1 to TRBJ1-2, with D unresolved. Germline-derived CDR1 and CDR2 are SGHRS and YFSETQ. This CDR3 is built from 14 residues. With 4 bases removed from V and 2 bases from J, the gap between germline ends came to 12 bases. The CDR3 DNA reads TGCGCCAGCAGCCTGACATACTTGAACTATGGCTACACCTTC. Amino acids: CASSLTYLNYGYTF.

This chain links TRBV19 with TRBJ1-1, with D perhaps matching TRBD1 (5 bases). This CDR3 spans 13 amino acids. V dropped 5 bases and J dropped 1 base, with 8 bases sitting between them. Germline V lookup: CDR1 LNHDA, CDR2 SQIVND (reference sequence). The CDR3 protein is CASSPGTNTEAFF. DNA of the CDR3: TGTGCCAGTAGTCCCGGGACGAACACTGAAGCTTTCTTT. The full variable domain, in which reference TRBV19 and TRBJ1-1 provide the parts outside the CDR3, is DGGITQSPKYLFRKEGQNVTLSCEQNLNHDAMYWYRQDPGQGLRLIYYSQIVNDFQKGDIAEGYSVSREKKESFPLTVTSAQKNPTAFYLCASSPGTNTEAFFGQGTRLTVV.

In its sample, this clone was seen a few times. Here the CDR3 DNA reads TGTGCCAGTAGTGCAGACAGGGACACTGAAGCTTTCTTT. It translates to CASSADRDTEAFF. V and J are TRBV19 and TRBJ1-1; TRBD1 aligns across 7 bases. After removal of 5 bases from V and 3 bases from J, the junction contained 3 bases not matched to a gene. Germline V CDR1 and CDR2: LNHDA, SQIVND (reference sequence). CDR3 length: 13 residues.

The chain carries TRBV7-9 and TRBJ2-7; D is possibly TRBD1 (6 bases). Germline V gene sequence: CDR1 SEHNR, CDR2 FQNEAQ (reference sequence). This CDR3 contains 17 residues. V lost 0 bases and J 0 bases, leaving 15 bases between the germline ends. The CDR3 nucleotides are TGTGCCAGCAGCTTAGCGGGGGCAGGGACCGTCTCCTACGAGCAGTACTTC. Translated: CASSLAGAGTVSYEQYF.

The J gene is TRBJ1-3, the V gene TRBV30; 7 bases are a match to TRBD1. V was clipped by 4 bases and J by 0 bases; unmatched bases: 3. Per germline, CDR1 GTSNPN and CDR2 SVGIG (reference sequence). The CDR3 is 14 residues long. The CDR3 bases are TGTGCCTGGACACAGGGGAGCTCTGGAAACACCATATATTTT. Protein sequence: CAWTQGSSGNTIYF.

This chain uses TRBV18 with TRBJ1-4; D call uncertain. The CDR3 runs 16 residues. Between the trimmed V and J ends, which lost 2 bases and 3 bases, there was a span of 13 bases. Germline V gene sequence: CDR1 KGHSH, CDR2 LQKENI. CDR3 loop: CASSPILEPSNEKLFF. The CDR3 bases are TGTGCCAGCTCACCAATTTTAGAACCGTCTAATGAAAAACTGTTTTTT.

The chain is built from TRBV6-6 and TRBJ1-6; TRBD1 matches 7 bases. The CDR3 contains 16 residues. The germline gives CDR1 MNHNY, CDR2 SVGAGI (reference sequence). V lost 9 bases to trimming and J lost 4 bases; unmatched junction nucleotides: 12. The CDR3 region is CASNLSQGLYNSPLHF. As DNA, the CDR3 is TGTGCCAGTAACCTTTCACAGGGGTTGTATAATTCACCCCTCCACTTT.

J is TRBJ2-3 and V is TRBV28; D is undetermined. Germline CDR1 is MDHEN and CDR2 is SYDVKM. The germline V and J ends were trimmed by 3 bases and 5 bases, with 12 bases remaining between them. This CDR3 contains 14 residues. CDR3: CASSFLTPGDTQYF. In DNA, the CDR3 is TGTGCCAGCAGTTTCCTCACCCCCGGAGATACGCAGTATTTT.

V gene TRBV6-5 combines with J gene TRBJ2-3; no definite D call. With 0 bases removed from V and 5 bases from J, the gap between germline ends came to 3 bases. CDR1 and CDR2 (germline): MNHEY, SVGAGI. CDR3 length: 12 residues. CDR3 amino acids: CASSYSGDTQYF. Here the CDR3 DNA reads TGTGCCAGCAGTTACTCGGGAGATACGCAGTATTTT.